The rows below give T cell receptor beta chains drawn from one sample of a study of T cell repertoires in cytomegalovirus infection. TCRdb itself ran the reads through MiXCR, one entry per CDR3 protein. The sample lists some 400,000 distinct CDR3 sequences; around 18% were seen once. Specimen: PBMCs. The receptors originated from a human donor in good health (CMV status not recorded). Some clones in this sample may be carry-over from other donors' samples. Both conserved end residues are part of each CDR3. D genes are given only for firm matches. Not all rows give a size; the values are once, few, many and, for expanded clones, a class.

TRBJ1-6 | . | . | TRBV7-6 | TGTGCCAGCAGCTTAGGGCGCCACGTGGGTTCACCCCTCCACTTT | CASSLGRHVGSPLHF
TRBJ1-1 | TRBD1 | . | TRBV20-1 | TGCAGTGCTAAGACAGGGTCGGACACTGAAGCTTTCTTT | CSAKTGSDTEAFF
TRBJ2-3 | . | few | TRBV7-6 | TGTGCCAGCAGCTTACCGGGACTGAGGGGCACAGATACGCAGTATTTT | CASSLPGLRGTDTQYF
TRBJ1-6 | . | many | TRBV14 | TGTGCCAGCAGCCAAGGGAGCGGGGATTCACCCCTCCACTTT | CASSQGSGDSPLHF
TRBJ1-5 | . | . | TRBV19 | TGTGCCAGTAGTATTTCCACCCTCAATCAGCCCCAGCATTTT | CASSISTLNQPQHF
TRBJ1-6 | TRBD1 | . | TRBV30 | TGTGCCTGGAGTGCCGGGACAGGAGATTCACCCCTCCACTTT | CAWSAGTGDSPLHF
TRBJ1-6 | . | . | TRBV19 | TGTGCCAGTAGTATCGGAGCGGGGACCTATAATTCACCCCTCCACTTT | CASSIGAGTYNSPLHF
TRBJ2-7 | TRBD2 | many | TRBV7-6 | TGTGCCAGCAGCTTAGGGCTAGCGGGAGCCAGAGACGAGCAGTACTTC | CASSLGLAGARDEQYF
TRBJ2-1 | . | . | TRBV30 | TGTGCCTTGGGACGGTGGAGCTCCTACAATGAGCAGTTCTTC | CALGRWSSYNEQFF
TRBJ2-5 | . | few | TRBV6-1 | TGTGCCAGCATGACATGGGGCGTAGAGACCCAGTACTTC | CASMTWGVETQYF
TRBJ2-3 | . | few | TRBV7-9 | TGTGCCAGCAGCCCGGATGGGCCGTCGGATACGCAGTATTTT | CASSPDGPSDTQYF
TRBJ2-7 | . | few | TRBV3-1 | TGTGCCAGCAGCCACGAGGGCGAGCAGTACTTC | CASSHEGEQYF
TRBJ2-3 | . | few | TRBV6-2/TRBV6-3 | TGTGCCAGCAGGGCCAACGTCGTAGATACGCAGTATTTT | CASRANVVDTQYF